The sequence of this T cell receptor (beta chain) was determined in a study of T-cell reconstitution after alpha-beta-depleted transplantation in children. Study results and caveats: In patients about two months after transplant, alpha-beta T cells reportedly arose from several hundred expanded graft clones. Some patients showed high day-60 TCRbeta diversity, which derived from surviving recipient T cells and thymic progenitors. Counts and diversity of T cells one year after transplant came mostly from newly produced T cells.

CDR1 and CDR2 (germline): SGHRS, YFSETQ. The germline V and J ends were trimmed by 0 bases and 1 base, with 9 bases remaining between them. CDR3 length: 15 residues. Preparation of the TCRbeta library was carried out with unique molecular identifiers. TCRdb called the PCR reads again in MiXCR, with one record for every CDR3 protein. Among a few hundred thousand distinct CDR3 sequences listed, 13% were seen once. Many counts were recorded for this clonotype. Antigen specificity is unknown. This TCR derives from a male patient under 18 who had a stem cell transplant for acute myeloid leukemia, so the T cells may come from the graft donor. The gene calls are TRBV5-1 and TRBJ2-3; no reliable D call. This material consisted of PBMCs, mostly from graft donor cells, taken 360 days after TCRalphabeta/CD19-depleted stem cell transplant. CDR3 loop: CASSLVLVGTDTQYF. CDR3 DNA: TGCGCCAGCAGCTTGGTCCTAGTAGGCACAGATACGCAGTATTTT.